A single sample gave rise to the 32 T cell receptor beta chains below, sequenced in a study of T cells in Graves' hyperthyroidism and ophthalmopathy. RNA transcripts served as the template for amplifying TCR beta CDR3 regions. First-round RT-PCR targeting the TCR CDR3 was performed with the HTBI primer set. MiXCR was run by TCRdb on the multiplex PCR reads, yielding one entry per CDR3 protein. The sample comprises some 400,000 distinct CDR3 sequences, around 14% of which are singletons, and about 10% rests with the top ten. Sequenced material: blood. Every receptor here comes from a woman aged 60 to 75 with Graves' hyperthyroidism.

The chain carries TRBV19 and TRBJ1-5, with a possible D match to TRBD1 (5 bases). The CDR3 has 15 residues. Germline V gene data show CDR1 as LNHDA and CDR2 as SQIVND (reference sequence). Trimming took 6 bases from V and 2 from J, leaving 14 bases between them. CDR3 amino acids: CASRLGTRGNQPQHF. CDR3 coding DNA: TGTGCCAGTAGACTCGGGACTCGGGGCAATCAGCCCCAGCATTTT.

Ten or more counts support this clonotype. The chain recombines TRBV9 with TRBJ2-7, with D possibly matching TRBD1 (6 bases). The CDR3 contains 13 residues. From germline, CDR1 is SGDLS and CDR2 YYNGEE. V was trimmed by 4 bases and J by 4 bases, leaving 12 bases between them. CDR3 bases: TGTGCCAGCAGCCCATCAGGGGCGTACGAGCAGTACTTC. Translated, it gives CASSPSGAYEQYF.

This clonotype was recorded many times. This chain connects TRBV11-2 to TRBJ2-7, with D perhaps matching TRBD2 (5 bases). CDR1 and CDR2 (germline): SGHAT, FQNNGV. This CDR3 spans 15 amino acids. The ends were cut back, 2 bases at V and 0 bases at J, with 11 bases in the middle. The CDR3 here is CASSLFTGSSYEQYF. CDR3 DNA sequence: TGTGCCAGCAGCTTATTTACGGGATCCTCCTACGAGCAGTACTTC.

This clonotype was observed many times. The genes are TRBV19 and TRBJ2-1; TRBD2 matches at 8 bases. The V gene end was trimmed by 3 bases and the J gene end by 7 bases; junction bases not matched to a gene: 11. Germline-derived CDR1 and CDR2 are LNHDA and SQIVND (reference sequence). CDR3 length: 16 residues. The CDR3 loop reads CASSIRTSGGGNEQFF. The CDR3 nucleotides read TGTGCCAGTAGTATCCGAACTAGCGGAGGAGGGAATGAGCAGTTCTTC.

There are many counts of this clonotype. This chain uses TRBV18 with TRBJ1-3, with a tentative D call TRBD1 (5 bases). Looked up from germline, CDR1 is KGHSH and CDR2 is LQKENI. CDR3 length: 16 residues. Trimming took 2 bases from V and 2 from J, leaving 13 bases between them. DNA for the CDR3: TGTGCCAGCTCACCAGACAGTGGTTTGCCTGGAAACACCATATATTTT. Amino acids: CASSPDSGLPGNTIYF.

Remarks on this clonotype: This could be a read error, since a much larger clone is one nucleotide away. V is TRBV24-1 and J is TRBJ1-5, with no clear D. The CDR3 runs 14 residues. V was pared by 3 bases and J by 6 bases, with 11 bases between. Germline V lookup: CDR1 KGHDR, CDR2 SFDVKD. The CDR3 region is CATSDVRGGQPQHF. CDR3 DNA: TGTGCCACCAGTGATGTTCGGGGTGGTCAGCCCCAGCATTTT.

The J gene is TRBJ2-7, the V gene TRBV5-4; tentative D call: TRBD2 (7 bases). Germline V gene lookup returns CDR1 SGHNT and CDR2 YYREEE (reference sequence). The CDR3 totals 15 residues. V lost 4 bases, J lost 3 bases, and 17 bases lay in between. CDR3 in amino acids: CASSPGGDRNYEQYF. The CDR3 coding sequence is TGTGCCAGCAGCCCGGGGGGAGACAGGAACTACGAGCAGTACTTC. Complete variable domain (other parts from reference TRBV5-4 and TRBJ2-7): ETGVTQSPTHLIKTRGQQVTLRCSSQSGHNTVSWYQQALGQGPQFIFQYYREEENGRGNFPPRFSGLQFPNYSSELNVNALELDDSALYLCASSPGGDRNYEQYFGPGTRLTVT.

The table lists this clonotype with many counts. The chain combines TRBV2 with TRBJ2-5; the match to TRBD2 covers 15 bases. Per the germline V gene, CDR1 is SNHLY and CDR2 is FYNNEI. The CDR3 has 18 amino acids. Trimming at V came to 4 bases and at J to 0 bases, leaving 6 bases not matched to a gene. CDR3 sequence: CASSGGLAGGWDQETQYF. CDR3 in DNA: TGTGCCAGCAGTGGGGGACTAGCGGGAGGATGGGACCAAGAGACCCAGTACTTC.

The J gene is TRBJ2-2, the V gene TRBV10-3; 7 positions agree with TRBD2. CDR1 and CDR2 (germline): ENHRY, SYGVKD. The CDR3 has 16 amino acids. Trimming took 3 bases from V and 4 from J; bases not matched to a gene: 8. The CDR3: CAISESGVTSTGELFF. The CDR3 DNA follows: TGTGCCATCAGTGAAAGCGGGGTAACGAGCACCGGGGAGCTGTTTTTT.

With respect to this clonotype: With a much larger clone just one base away, this may be a read error. V and J are TRBV10-3 and TRBJ2-3; maybe TRBD2 (5 bases). Trimming shortened V by 6 bases and J by 2 bases, and 21 bases separated the two germline ends. The CDR3 spans 17 residues. CDR1 is ENHRY, CDR2 SYGVKD, per germline. CDR3 sequence: CAISGAGVGADTDTQYF. The CDR3 DNA reads as TGTGCCATCAGCGGTGCGGGCGTGGGAGCCGACACAGATACGCAGTATTTT.

This clonotype was counted many times. J is TRBJ2-3 and V is TRBV20-1; D is possibly TRBD1 or TRBD2 (5 bases each). This CDR3 spans 15 amino acids. V dropped 0 bases and J dropped 5 bases, with 15 bases sitting between them. Germline CDR1 DFQATT, CDR2 SNEGSKA (reference sequence). CDR3 amino acids: CSARDKGSMIDTQYF. The DNA of the CDR3 is TGCAGTGCTAGAGATAAGGGGAGTATGATAGATACGCAGTATTTT.

In this sample, this clonotype turned up many times. J is TRBJ2-7 and V is TRBV27, with TRBD1 matching 10 bases. CDR3 size: 15 residues. Germline V gives CDR1 MNHEY, CDR2 SMNVEV (reference sequence). Germline trimming cut 6 bases from V and 0 bases from J; bases unmatched to any gene: 5. CDR3 sequence: CASSLGTGVSYEQYF. The CDR3 coding sequence is TGTGCCAGCAGCCTCGGGACAGGGGTCTCCTACGAGCAGTACTTC.

With respect to this clonotype: A much bigger clone sits one base away, suggesting this may be a read error. The CDR3 does not close with the conserved phenylalanine or tryptophan, likely indicating a read error. The rearrangement links TRBV10-3 to TRBJ2-1, with 11 bases fitting TRBD2. CDR1 is ENHRY, CDR2 SYGVKD, per germline. V shed 7 bases, J shed 5 bases, and the junction held 13 bases outside the gene matches. CDR3 length equals 17 residues. CDR3 region: CAINRAPLTSGNNEQFL. In DNA form, the CDR3 reads TGTGCCATCAATCGGGCTCCGTTGACTAGCGGGAACAATGAGCAGTTCCTC.

There are many counts of this clonotype. The chain uses TRBV5-1 and TRBJ1-2, with a tentative D call TRBD1 (5 bases). The CDR3 has 15 residues. The V and J ends lost 1 base and 4 bases respectively, with 14 bases between them. Looked up from germline, CDR1 is SGHRS and CDR2 is YFSETQ. The CDR3 DNA follows: TGCGCCAGCAGCTTGAATCGGGGCAGGGCCTATGGCTACACCTTC. It specifies CASSLNRGRAYGYTF. The whole variable domain, filled in from reference TRBV5-1 and TRBJ1-2, reads KAGVTQTPRYLIKTRGQQVTLSCSPISGHRSVSWYQQTPGQGLQFLFEYFSETQRNKGNFPGRFSGRQFSNSRSEMNVSTLELGDSALYLCASSLNRGRAYGYTFGSGTRLTVV.

This clonotype was detected ten times or more. The chain links TRBV28 to TRBJ2-1; maybe TRBD1 (5 bases). Germline V lookup: CDR1 MDHEN, CDR2 SYDVKM. The CDR3 has 14 residues. Trimming left V 1 base short and J 5 bases short, with 9 bases between. DNA for the CDR3: TGTGCCAGCAGTTTATCCACAGGCCACAATGAGCAGTTCTTC. Translated: CASSLSTGHNEQFF.

At least ten counts were recorded for this clonotype. The J gene is TRBJ2-7, the V gene TRBV20-1; 8 nucleotides align to TRBD1. The CDR3 covers 15 residues. The V and J ends lost 0 bases and 2 bases, in that order; junction bases with no gene match: 6. The germline V gene has CDR1 DFQATT and CDR2 SNEGSKA (reference sequence). DNA of the CDR3: TGCAGTGCTAGAGATTCGGACAGGGTGACCTACGAGCAGTACTTC. It specifies CSARDSDRVTYEQYF.

Details on this clonotype: Since a much larger clone is just one base distant, this may be a read error. The rearrangement links TRBV7-3 to TRBJ1-1; 9 bases match TRBD1. CDR1 and CDR2 (germline): SGHTA, FQGTGA. This CDR3 contains 13 residues. Germline trimming cut 7 bases from V and 9 bases from J; bases unmatched to any gene: 9. The DNA for the CDR3 is TGTGCCAGCAACTCCCGGGACAGGGATAAAGCTTTCTTT. Encoded protein: CASNSRDRDKAFF.

The chain carries TRBV15 and TRBJ2-5; D gene unclear. Trimming shortened V by 0 bases and J by 1 base, and 3 bases separated the two germline ends. Per germline, CDR1 LNHNV and CDR2 YYDKDF (reference sequence). The CDR3 is 13 residues long. The CDR3 loop reads CATSRDLQETQYF. The DNA for the CDR3 is TGTGCCACCAGCAGAGATCTCCAAGAGACCCAGTACTTC.

This clonotype showed up many times. This chain joins TRBV20-1 and TRBJ2-7; 11 positions agree with TRBD2. Trimming at V came to 6 bases and at J to 4 bases, leaving 11 bases not matched to a gene. The length of the CDR3 is 15 residues. CDR1 is DFQATT and CDR2 is SNEGSKA in the germline V gene (reference sequence). Here the CDR3 reads CSAPSTSGVSYEQYF. The DNA for the CDR3 is TGCAGTGCCCCGTCGACTAGCGGGGTCAGTTACGAGCAGTACTTC.

There are many counts of this clonotype. J is TRBJ2-7 and V is TRBV6-2 or TRBV6-3, with 10 bases matching TRBD2. CDR3 length equals 15 residues. The V gene's germline CDR1 is MNHEY and CDR2 SVGEGT. Trimming cost V 4 bases and J 1 base; bases outside gene matches: 4. The CDR3 reads CASSFLLAGSYEQYF. The CDR3 nucleotides are TGTGCCAGCAGTTTCCTACTAGCGGGGTCCTACGAGCAGTACTTC.

This clonotype showed up just a few times. This chain connects TRBV27 to TRBJ2-5, with a tentative D call TRBD2 (6 bases). CDR1 and CDR2 (germline): MNHEY, SMNVEV (reference sequence). V lost 2 bases to trimming and J lost 5 bases, with 12 bases between them. This CDR3 spans 14 amino acids. The CDR3 here is CASSLRDSGETQYF. The CDR3 DNA reads TGTGCCAGCAGTTTAAGGGACTCAGGCGAGACCCAGTACTTC.

The sample holds many counts of this clonotype. The chain uses TRBV10-2 and TRBJ2-7; D is unresolved. The CDR3 has 13 residues. CDR1 and CDR2 (germline): WSHSY, SAAADI. Trimming removed 6 bases from V and 2 bases from J, with 11 bases in between. The CDR3 nucleotides are TGCGCCAGCAGCAGGACGCTTACCTACGAGCAGTACTTC. Protein product: CASSRTLTYEQYF.

This clonotype was seen many times. This sequence joins TRBV20-1 and TRBJ2-3; 8 bases line up with TRBD1. Germline CDR1 DFQATT, CDR2 SNEGSKA (reference sequence). This CDR3 region has 15 residues. J lost 2 bases, V lost 0 bases, and 4 bases had no gene match. This chain's CDR3 is CSARDTTGATDTQYF. The CDR3 region has the DNA TGCAGTGCTAGAGATACGACAGGGGCCACAGATACGCAGTATTTT.

This clonotype was observed a handful of times. The J gene is TRBJ1-4, the V gene TRBV10-1; D is uncertain. This CDR3 has 15 residues. V gave up 0 bases and J gave up 6 bases, with 11 bases separating them. Germline V gene sequence: CDR1 WNHNN, CDR2 SYGVQD (reference sequence). CDR3: CASSESRGLDEKLFF. CDR3 bases: TGCGCCAGCAGTGAGTCGAGAGGACTGGATGAAAAACTGTTTTTT.

This clonotype was observed at least ten times. This chain joins TRBV6-1 and TRBJ2-3; TRBD2 is a possible D gene (5 bases). V was pared by 5 bases and J by 0 bases, with 12 bases between. The CDR3 contains 15 residues. Looked up from germline, CDR1 is MNHNS and CDR2 is SASEGT. The CDR3 spells CASSRTDYSTDTQYF. The CDR3, as DNA: TGTGCCAGCAGTAGAACCGACTATAGCACAGATACGCAGTATTTT.

This clonotype came up a few times. The junction does not match germline at one end; this may be a read error. The rearrangement links TRBV6-5 to TRBJ2-7; the D is unclear. The CDR3 has 14 residues. The germline CDR1 and CDR2 sequences are MNHEY and SVGAGI. The CDR3 is CANSYSRAASEQYF. CDR3 nucleotide sequence: TGTGCCAACAGTTACAGTCGGGCGGCGAGCGAGCAGTACTTC.

This clonotype was seen at least ten times. This rearrangement joins TRBV2 to TRBJ2-2; maybe TRBD1 (6 bases). In germline, CDR1 is SNHLY, CDR2 FYNNEI. This CDR3 spans 15 amino acids. V lost 0 bases and J lost 2, with 7 bases in between. This chain's CDR3 is CASSEAGGNTGELFF. The CDR3, as DNA: TGTGCCAGCAGTGAAGCAGGGGGTAACACCGGGGAGCTGTTTTTT.

This clonotype was counted at least ten times. The V and J genes are TRBV28 and TRBJ1-5; 7 positions agree with TRBD1. This CDR3 has 15 residues. Germline values: CDR1 MDHEN, CDR2 SYDVKM. With 6 bases clipped from V and 3 bases from J, the junction kept 8 bases outside the gene matches. The CDR3 DNA reads as TGTGCCAGCAGGTTGGCAGGGGGAAACAATCAGCCCCAGCATTTT. Translation: CASRLAGGNNQPQHF.

This clonotype was counted a few times. V gene TRBV20-1 combines with J gene TRBJ2-4, with 14 bases matching TRBD2. J gave up 7 bases and V 2 bases, and 10 bases lay outside the gene matches. The CDR3 covers 17 residues. Germline CDR1 reads DFQATT; CDR2 reads SNEGSKA (reference sequence). CDR3 DNA: TGCAGTGCTAGACAACCGGGACTAGCGGGAGTCCGGAACATTCAGTACTTC. It encodes CSARQPGLAGVRNIQYF.

This chain joins TRBV27 and TRBJ2-7; D tentatively fits TRBD1 or TRBD2 (6 bases each). V was cut by 10 bases and J by 5 bases, with 18 bases left in between. Per germline, CDR1 MNHEY and CDR2 SMNVEV (reference sequence). The CDR3 is 13 residues long. This chain's CDR3 is CATGGRETNEQYF. CDR3 bases: TGTGCCACCGGGGGCAGGGAAACCAACGAGCAGTACTTC.

The chain couples TRBV4-1 to TRBJ2-5; maybe TRBD2 (5 bases). Germline assignment: CDR1 MGHRA and CDR2 YSYEKL. This CDR3 has 14 amino acids. Trimming pared 0 bases from V and 3 bases from J, leaving 8 bases between. CDR3 nucleotides: TGCGCCAGCAGCCAAGAAGGACTGGAAGAGACCCAGTACTTC. It yields the protein CASSQEGLEETQYF.

The sample holds many counts of this clonotype. The V and J genes are TRBV2 and TRBJ1-4; D is undetermined. V lost 1 base and J 0 bases, leaving 6 bases between the germline ends. Germline CDR1 reads SNHLY; CDR2 reads FYNNEI. The CDR3 spans 15 residues. DNA of the CDR3: TGTGCCAGCAGTGAAGGCGGGGCAACTAATGAAAAACTGTTTTTT. This sequence encodes CASSEGGATNEKLFF.